The 13 T cell receptor beta chains given below trace back to one sample, sequenced in a study of CD8 T cells in ankylosing spondylitis. A single record per CDR3 protein comes from TCRdb applying MiXCR to the 5' RACE reads. The repertoire holds 40,000 or so distinct CDR3 sequences, 9.5% to 11% seen once, with 1.4% in the top ten. The sequenced material came from blood, either unsorted or a sorted T cell fraction (not recorded which). The receptors derive from a male donor with ankylosing spondylitis or in good health (not recorded which).

A note on this clonotype: A much larger clone differs from this one at a single base, so this may be a read error. The CDR3 bases are TGCGCCAGCAGCCAGGACATTAACGCTGAAGCTTTCTTT. This encodes CASSQDINAEAFF. This chain joins TRBV5-1 and TRBJ1-1; tentative D call: TRBD1 (5 bases). Deletions cut 4 bases from V and 6 bases from J, with 13 bases between. In germline, CDR1 is SGHRS, CDR2 YFSETQ. CDR3 length equals 13 residues. The whole variable domain, filled in from reference TRBV5-1 and TRBJ1-1, reads KAGVTQTPRYLIKTRGQQVTLSCSPISGHRSVSWYQQTPGQGLQFLFEYFSETQRNKGNFPGRFSGRQFSNSRSEMNVSTLELGDSALYLCASSQDINAEAFFGQGTRLTVV.

This clonotype was counted many times. The chain combines TRBV20-1 with TRBJ2-1; 9 positions agree with TRBD2. The CDR3 sequence is 13 residues long. The germline CDR1 and CDR2 sequences are DFQATT and SNEGSKA (reference sequence). Trimming cost V 1 base and J 5 bases; bases outside gene matches: 0. The CDR3 nucleotides read TGCAGTGCTAGAGGGACTAGCGACAATGAGCAGTTCTTC. Residues: CSARGTSDNEQFF.

In this sample, this clonotype turned up many times. The chain employs TRBV6-6 and TRBJ1-1, with 8 nucleotides matching TRBD1. CDR1 and CDR2 from the germline V gene are MNHNY and SVGAGI (reference sequence). Unmatched junction bases numbered 6, after V lost 5 bases and J lost 4 bases. This CDR3 has 14 amino acids. The CDR3 loop is CASSTTGESTEAFF. The CDR3, as DNA: TGTGCCAGCAGTACGACAGGGGAGAGCACTGAAGCTTTCTTT.

This clonotype was recorded a few times. The chain is built from TRBV11-2 and TRBJ2-1; TRBD2 agrees at 10 bases. Germline assignment: CDR1 SGHAT and CDR2 FQNNGV. The CDR3 extends over 17 amino acids. Unmatched junction bases numbered 11, after V lost 5 bases and J lost 4 bases. CDR3 nucleotide sequence: TGTGCCAGCAGCACACCTATACTAGCGGGGAAGTACAATGAGCAGTTCTTC. Its translation: CASSTPILAGKYNEQFF.

This clonotype was seen at least ten times. The genes are TRBV6-1 and TRBJ1-6; 9 bases are a match to TRBD1. The CDR3 sequence is 14 residues long. Germline lookup yields CDR1 MNHNS and CDR2 SASEGT. V shed 6 bases and J 10 bases; nucleotides not matched to a gene: 7. The CDR3 DNA reads as TGTGCCAGCAGCCCGGGACAGGGAGTGTCACCCCTCCACTTT. This gives the protein CASSPGQGVSPLHF.

This clonotype has a count of ten or more. This chain uses TRBV5-1 with TRBJ1-1; 9 bases agree with TRBD1. Trimming took 2 bases from V and 2 from J; bases not matched to a gene: 4. The CDR3 has 15 residues. Germline V CDR1 and CDR2: SGHRS, YFSETQ. CDR3 sequence reads: CASSLGDRENTEAFF. The CDR3 DNA reads as TGCGCCAGCAGCTTAGGGGACAGGGAAAACACTGAAGCTTTCTTT. Filled out from reference TRBV5-1 and TRBJ1-1, the complete variable domain reads KAGVTQTPRYLIKTRGQQVTLSCSPISGHRSVSWYQQTPGQGLQFLFEYFSETQRNKGNFPGRFSGRQFSNSRSEMNVSTLELGDSALYLCASSLGDRENTEAFFGQGTRLTVV.

This sequence joins TRBV19 and TRBJ1-6; 8 positions match TRBD1. Trimming removed 5 bases from V and 10 bases from J; junction bases left unmatched: 10. This CDR3 comprises 15 residues. The germline CDR1 and CDR2 sequences are LNHDA and SQIVND (reference sequence). The CDR3 sequence is CASSPGTGRSSPLHF. The CDR3 bases are TGTGCCAGTAGTCCAGGGACAGGACGAAGCTCACCCCTCCACTTT.

This clonotype was picked up many times. The chain recombines TRBV5-1 with TRBJ2-7; possibly TRBD2 for D (7 bases). The CDR3 covers 16 residues. Germline CDR1 reads SGHRS; CDR2 reads YFSETQ. V lost 4 bases, J lost 4 bases, and 21 bases lay in between. The CDR3 reads CASSLTGGPSIYEQYF. In nucleotides, the CDR3 is TGCGCCAGCAGCCTAACCGGGGGGCCGTCCATATACGAGCAGTACTTC. Using reference TRBV5-1 and TRBJ2-7 for the parts outside the CDR3, the full variable domain is KAGVTQTPRYLIKTRGQQVTLSCSPISGHRSVSWYQQTPGQGLQFLFEYFSETQRNKGNFPGRFSGRQFSNSRSEMNVSTLELGDSALYLCASSLTGGPSIYEQYFGPGTRLTVT.

There are a few counts of this clonotype. V and J are TRBV5-1 and TRBJ2-5, with D possibly matching TRBD2 (6 bases). CDR1 and CDR2 (germline): SGHRS, YFSETQ. This CDR3 region has 14 residues. Trimming took 0 bases from V and 4 from J, leaving 10 bases between them. CDR3 DNA: TGCGCCAGCAGCTTGGGACTGGGAGGAGAGACCCAGTACTTC. Protein: CASSLGLGGETQYF.

In this sample, this clonotype turned up many times. The V gene is TRBV10-3, the J gene TRBJ2-1, with a tentative D call TRBD1 (5 bases). This CDR3 region has 12 residues. CDR1 and CDR2 (germline): ENHRY, SYGVKD. Between the trimmed V and J ends, which lost 10 bases and 5 bases, there was a span of 12 bases. CDR3 sequence reads: CATSQVDNEQFF. The CDR3 DNA is TGTGCCACTTCACAGGTGGACAATGAGCAGTTCTTC.

The table lists this clonotype with many counts. V gene TRBV9 combines with J gene TRBJ1-2, with 9 positions matching TRBD1. Germline V lookup: CDR1 SGDLS, CDR2 YYNGEE. Trimming removed 3 bases from V and 8 bases from J; junction bases left unmatched: 11. The CDR3 loop spans 15 amino acids. The chain's CDR3 is CASSAYRDRVGGYTF. The CDR3 DNA sequence: TGTGCCAGCAGCGCGTACCGGGACAGGGTCGGAGGCTACACCTTC.

This clonotype has ten or more counts. CDR3 in DNA: TGTGCCAGCAGTCCAACCGGACAAATCTCCTACGAGCAGTACTTC. Residues: CASSPTGQISYEQYF. V gene TRBV28 combines with J gene TRBJ2-7, with D perhaps TRBD1 (5 bases). From germline, CDR1 is MDHEN and CDR2 SYDVKM. V shed 5 bases and J shed 0 bases, with 14 bases lying between them. The CDR3 runs to 15 residues.

This clonotype showed up many times. The rearrangement uses TRBV21-1 and TRBJ2-5. TRBV21-1 is deemed a pseudogene. The CDR3 contains 17 residues. CDR3 in amino acids: CASSKSSRVGIVQTQYF. CDR3 DNA: TGTGCCAGCAGCAAAAGTAGCAGAGTTGGGATCGTTCAGACCCAGTACTTC.